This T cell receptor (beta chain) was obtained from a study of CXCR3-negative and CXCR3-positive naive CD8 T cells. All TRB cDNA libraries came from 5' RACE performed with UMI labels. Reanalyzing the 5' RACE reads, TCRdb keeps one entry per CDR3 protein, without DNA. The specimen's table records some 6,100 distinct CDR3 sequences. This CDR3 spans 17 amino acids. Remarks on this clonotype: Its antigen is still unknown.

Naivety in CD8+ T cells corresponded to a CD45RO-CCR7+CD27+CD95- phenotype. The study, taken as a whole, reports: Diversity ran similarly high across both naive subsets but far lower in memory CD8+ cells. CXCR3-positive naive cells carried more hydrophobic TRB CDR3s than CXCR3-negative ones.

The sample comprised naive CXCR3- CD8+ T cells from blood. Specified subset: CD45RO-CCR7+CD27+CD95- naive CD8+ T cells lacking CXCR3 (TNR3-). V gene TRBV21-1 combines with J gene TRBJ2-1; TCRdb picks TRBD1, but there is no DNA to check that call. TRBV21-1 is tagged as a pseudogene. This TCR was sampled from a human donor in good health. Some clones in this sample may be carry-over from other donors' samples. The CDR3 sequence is CASSKDLGQGVPNEQFF.